This T cell receptor beta chain was sequenced in a study of CD8 T cells in Susac syndrome. It was with random hexamers that roughly 0.5 to 1 ug RNA was reverse transcribed. TCRdb fed the immunoSEQ multiplex PCR reads into MiXCR, producing one record per CDR3 protein. The data contain about 300,000 distinct CDR3 sequences, almost 85% of them singletons. CD8+ and CD4+ T cells circulating in blood were sequenced for TCR beta. Germline CDR1 reads GTSNPN; CDR2 reads SVGIG (reference sequence). This CDR3 spans 11 amino acids. The V gene lost 3 bases and the J gene lost 4 bases, with 6 bases spanning the gap.

The material sequenced was CD8+ T cells from PBMCs. The chain couples TRBV30 to TRBJ1-1; TRBD1 might be the D (5 bases). The clonotype comes from a human donor with multiple sclerosis. CDR3 sequence: CAWRDTTEAFF. The CDR3, as DNA: TGTGCCTGGAGGGACACCACTGAAGCTTTCTTT.